This entry is about one T cell receptor (beta chain). This CDR3 is missing its conserved last phenylalanine or tryptophan, likely due to a read error. The DNA is omitted, as the CDR3 cannot be located on it reliably, and the CDR3 follows TCRdb's listing. CD8+CD57+ cell expansion, shown by flow cytometry, had occurred in the patients selected for sequencing. There was no therapy given to any patient before the blood sampling took place. The source of the sample is a study of CD8+CD57+ T cells in acquired aplastic anemia. TCR beta VDJ and CDR3 were profiled, and genomic DNA was the template. In TCRdb, the reads were re-called with MiXCR into one record per CDR3 protein. The sample lists about 260,000 distinct CDR3 sequences; 65% to 90% were seen once. CDR1 SNHLY and CDR2 FYNNEI come from the germline V gene. The CDR3 region is 16 residues in length, termini included.

V usage is TRBV2 and J usage is TRBJ2-6; TRBD1 was called by the table and not checked on the DNA. The clonotype originates from a human donor with aplastic anemia. Material: sorted CD4+, CD8+, or CD8+CD57+ T cells (not recorded which) from PBMCs. CDR3 in amino acids: CASGDGGTDAQNFGPG.